The present entry profiles one T cell receptor beta chain with its context. As yet, its antigen is unknown. The data were obtained in a study of blood T cells in healthy people across ages. Study-wide results and limits: Naive and antigen-experienced cells were not separated, limiting conclusive comparison. Measured against age, TCR beta diversity per million T cells decreased in a roughly linear manner.

Each sample yielded at least 6 million isolated PBMCs. Primers used in a second PCR of about 7 to 12 cycles were a sample-barcoded 5' primer and a J-beta primer mix. A minimum of 3 million CDR3-containing paired-end reads was obtained for each sample. TCRdb analysed the 5' RACE reads with MiXCR anew, one entry per CDR3 protein. The sample records 1.8 million or so distinct CDR3 sequences, about two fifths being singletons. Sequenced input: blood. The TCR sequence derives from a human donor in good health.

Here the CDR3 DNA reads TGTGCCAGCAGCCCACTAGCGCTCACAGATACGCAGTATTTT. Its protein product is CASSPLALTDTQYF. The genes are TRBV12-3 or TRBV12-4 and TRBJ2-3; the match to TRBD2 covers 7 bases. V was clipped by 6 bases and J by 2 bases; unmatched bases: 5. This CDR3 region has 14 residues.